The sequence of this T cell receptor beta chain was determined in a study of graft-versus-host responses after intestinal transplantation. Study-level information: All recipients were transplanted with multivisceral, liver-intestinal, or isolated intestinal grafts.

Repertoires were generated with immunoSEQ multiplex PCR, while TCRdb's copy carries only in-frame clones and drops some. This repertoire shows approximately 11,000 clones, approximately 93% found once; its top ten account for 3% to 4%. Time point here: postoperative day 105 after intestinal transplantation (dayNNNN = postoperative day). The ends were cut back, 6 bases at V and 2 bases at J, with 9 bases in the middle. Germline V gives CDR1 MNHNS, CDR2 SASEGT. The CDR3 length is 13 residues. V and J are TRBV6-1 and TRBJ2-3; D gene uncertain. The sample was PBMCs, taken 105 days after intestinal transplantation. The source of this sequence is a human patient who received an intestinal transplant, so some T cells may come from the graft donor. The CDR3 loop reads CASRQSSTDTQYF. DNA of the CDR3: TGTGCCAGCAGACAGAGTTCCACAGATACGCAGTATTTT.